These 18 T cell receptor beta chains came from one sample sequenced in a study of radiotherapy plus CTLA-4 blockade in lung cancer. The method was immunoSEQ multiplex PCR; TCRdb's version includes in-frame clones alone and lacks a portion of them. Here the sample spans tens of thousands of clones, around 87% being singletons. The sequenced sample was peripheral blood, obtained from a patient treated with radiotherapy plus ipilimumab. These receptors all stem from a human donor with non-small cell lung cancer that progressed on radiotherapy plus ipilimumab.

V usage is TRBV9 and J usage is TRBJ2-1; 7 bases agree with TRBD2. This CDR3 has 15 amino acids. Trimming cost V 0 bases and J 9 bases; bases outside gene matches: 9. Germline CDR1 and CDR2: SGDLS and YYNGEE. CDR3 region: CASSVGSGVSGEQFF. The CDR3 DNA reads as TGTGCCAGCAGCGTAGGGAGCGGGGTGAGCGGTGAGCAGTTCTTC.

This clone has just one count. This chain joins TRBV19 and TRBJ2-7; perhaps TRBD2 as D (5 bases). Per germline, CDR1 LNHDA and CDR2 SQIVND (reference sequence). V lost 2 bases and J 2 bases, leaving 7 bases between the germline ends. The CDR3 is 13 amino acids. CDR3 nucleotide sequence: TGTGCCAGTAGTATATGGGGAGCCTACGAGCAGTACTTC. This encodes CASSIWGAYEQYF. Full variable domain (outside the CDR3, taken from reference TRBV19 and TRBJ2-7): DGGITQSPKYLFRKEGQNVTLSCEQNLNHDAMYWYRQDPGQGLRLIYYSQIVNDFQKGDIAEGYSVSREKKESFPLTVTSAQKNPTAFYLCASSIWGAYEQYFGPGTRLTVT.

The chain has TRBV7-2 and TRBJ2-1; 10 bases are a match to TRBD1. The ends lost 5 bases at V and 9 bases at J; junction bases unmatched: 19. Germline V gene data show CDR1 as SGHTA and CDR2 as FQGNSA. This CDR3 spans 18 amino acids. The CDR3 nucleotides are TGTGCCAGCAGCGGAAAGGCTATGGGGACAGGGGTGGGCGGTGAGCAGTTCTTC. Its translation: CASSGKAMGTGVGGEQFF.

The chain employs TRBV11-2 and TRBJ2-2, with D tentatively TRBD2 (7 bases). This CDR3 contains 15 residues. Germline V gene lookup returns CDR1 SGHAT and CDR2 FQNNGV. V was shortened by 3 bases and J by 1 base, with 9 bases between the two germline ends. CDR3 in amino acids: CASSLGGLNTGELFF. DNA for the CDR3: TGTGCCAGCAGCTTGGGGGGGCTGAACACCGGGGAGCTGTTTTTT.

In the case of this clone: Mismatch with germline at one junction end may stem from a read error. The chain links TRBV7-9 to TRBJ2-7, with 13 bases aligning to TRBD2. CDR3 length: 15 amino acids. Looked up from germline, CDR1 is SEHNR and CDR2 is FQNEAQ (reference sequence). This CDR3 is CASSKLAGGTYEQCF. DNA of the CDR3: TGTGCCAGCAGCAAACTAGCGGGGGGGACCTACGAGCAGTGCTTC.

V gene TRBV5-4 combines with J gene TRBJ2-5, with 8 bases lining up with TRBD1. V lost 4 bases, J lost 4 bases, and 12 bases stayed unmatched. CDR3 length: 16 amino acids. Germline CDR1 SGHNT, CDR2 YYREEE (reference sequence). As DNA, the CDR3 is TGTGCCAGCAGCAGGGGGGTGACAGGGGCTGTAGAGACCCAGTACTTC. This sequence encodes CASSRGVTGAVETQYF.

The chain carries TRBV7-9 and TRBJ2-7, with unresolved D. The V gene's germline CDR1 is SEHNR and CDR2 FQNEAQ (reference sequence). Trimming removed 2 bases from V and 3 bases from J, with 5 bases in between. The CDR3 spans 12 residues. Written as DNA, the CDR3 is TGTGCCAGCAGCTTAAAAGGCTACGAGCAGTACTTC. Its protein product is CASSLKGYEQYF.

The V and J genes are TRBV9 and TRBJ2-1; TRBD2 agrees at 8 bases. Per the germline V gene, CDR1 is SGDLS and CDR2 is YYNGEE. This CDR3 contains 15 residues. The V segment lost 2 bases and the J segment 7 bases; nucleotides outside the gene matches: 8. CDR3 amino acids: CASSVGGVPGNEQFF. CDR3 in DNA: TGTGCCAGCAGCGTCGGGGGGGTTCCTGGGAATGAGCAGTTCTTC.

The chain carries TRBV6-5 and TRBJ2-1; 8 nucleotides align to TRBD2. Germline V gene lookup returns CDR1 MNHEY and CDR2 SVGAGI. This CDR3 spans 15 amino acids. V gave up 6 bases and J gave up 0 bases; unmatched junction bases: 4. The CDR3 region has the DNA TGTGCCAGCAGGACAACTAGCGGCTCCTACAATGAGCAGTTCTTC. This encodes CASRTTSGSYNEQFF.

The CDR3: CAISDRDSYEQYF. The CDR3 nucleotides read TGTGCCATCAGTGACCGGGACAGCTACGAGCAGTACTTC. The rearrangement joins TRBV10-3 to TRBJ2-7; 7 bases line up with TRBD1. Looked up from germline, CDR1 is ENHRY and CDR2 is SYGVKD. This CDR3 has 13 amino acids. V shed 3 bases and J 3 bases; nucleotides not matched to a gene: 2.

The chain employs TRBV2 and TRBJ2-2, with TRBD1 matching 9 bases. The germline gives CDR1 SNHLY, CDR2 FYNNEI. V dropped 6 bases and J dropped 5; count of bases not matched to a gene: 10. The CDR3 sequence is 16 residues long. The CDR3 region has the DNA TGTGCCAGCAGCTACCAACCGGGACAGGGAACCGGGGAGCTGTTTTTT. This encodes CASSYQPGQGTGELFF.

The chain couples TRBV19 to TRBJ2-1, with 8 positions matching TRBD2. The junction had 4 bases not matched to a gene; V was cut back by 2 bases and J by 4 bases. The CDR3 covers 15 residues. Germline assignment: CDR1 LNHDA and CDR2 SQIVND (reference sequence). Written as DNA, the CDR3 is TGTGCCAGTAGTATATCTACGGGGGGGTACAATGAGCAGTTCTTC. This sequence encodes CASSISTGGYNEQFF.

The chain links TRBV6-5 to TRBJ1-2; 10 bases agree with TRBD1. Unmatched junction bases numbered 4, after V lost 2 bases and J lost 4 bases. The CDR3 loop spans 15 amino acids. Per the germline V gene, CDR1 is MNHEY and CDR2 is SVGAGI. CDR3 bases: TGTGCCAGCAGTTACCGTGGGACAGGGGTCTATGGCTACACCTTC. The encoded protein is CASSYRGTGVYGYTF.

This sequence joins TRBV5-1 and TRBJ2-7; 9 nucleotides agree with TRBD1. CDR1 is SGHRS, CDR2 YFSETQ, per germline. With V trimmed by 4 bases and J by 0 bases, 5 bases remained unmatched. The CDR3 is made up of 15 amino acids. CDR3 sequence (DNA): TGCGCCAGCAGCCCGGGGGACAGGGACTCCTACGAGCAGTACTTC. This codes for CASSPGDRDSYEQYF.

The genes are TRBV11-3 and TRBJ2-1; D is uncertain. This CDR3 comprises 12 residues. Trimming took off 5 bases at V and 4 bases at J, with 6 bases between the two ends. Germline CDR1 reads SGHNT; CDR2 reads YENEEA. For the CDR3, the DNA is TGTGCCAGCAGCACCTTTTACAATGAGCAGTTCTTC. Translation gives CASSTFYNEQFF.

This clone has only a few counts. The chain couples TRBV10-3 to TRBJ2-7; weak D call: TRBD2 (5 bases). Trimming removed 10 bases at V and 2 bases at J, with 12 bases between. This CDR3 has 12 residues. Germline V gene sequence: CDR1 ENHRY, CDR2 SYGVKD. In DNA, the CDR3 is TGTGCCACCCGCGAGGGAGCCTACGAGCAGTACTTC. This encodes CATREGAYEQYF.

V gene TRBV10-3 combines with J gene TRBJ2-7; 8 bases agree with TRBD1. There are 16 residues in the CDR3. The ends lost 1 base at V and 4 bases at J; junction bases unmatched: 9. Germline V gene lookup returns CDR1 ENHRY and CDR2 SYGVKD. The CDR3 protein is CAISEFPRGQRYEQYF. CDR3 nucleotide sequence: TGTGCCATCAGTGAGTTTCCCAGGGGGCAAAGGTACGAGCAGTACTTC.

V usage is TRBV7-9 and J usage is TRBJ2-3; maybe TRBD1 (6 bases). Germline V gene lookup returns CDR1 SEHNR and CDR2 FQNEAQ (reference sequence). The CDR3 is 14 residues long. Deletions cut 5 bases from V and 1 base from J, with 10 bases between. The CDR3 region is CASSPQGRTDTQYF. CDR3 coding DNA: TGTGCCAGCAGCCCTCAGGGGCGCACAGATACGCAGTATTTT.